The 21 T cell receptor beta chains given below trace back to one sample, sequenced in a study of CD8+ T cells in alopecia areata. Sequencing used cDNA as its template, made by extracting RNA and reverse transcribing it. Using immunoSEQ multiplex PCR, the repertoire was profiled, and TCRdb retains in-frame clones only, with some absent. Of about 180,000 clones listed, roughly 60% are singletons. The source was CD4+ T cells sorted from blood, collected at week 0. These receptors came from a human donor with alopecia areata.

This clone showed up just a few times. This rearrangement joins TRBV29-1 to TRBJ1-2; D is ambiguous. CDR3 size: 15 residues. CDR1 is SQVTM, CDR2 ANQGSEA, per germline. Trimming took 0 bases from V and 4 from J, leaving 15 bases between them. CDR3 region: CSVEDLGGTAYGYTF. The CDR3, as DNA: TGCAGCGTTGAAGATCTGGGCGGAACAGCCTATGGCTACACCTTC.

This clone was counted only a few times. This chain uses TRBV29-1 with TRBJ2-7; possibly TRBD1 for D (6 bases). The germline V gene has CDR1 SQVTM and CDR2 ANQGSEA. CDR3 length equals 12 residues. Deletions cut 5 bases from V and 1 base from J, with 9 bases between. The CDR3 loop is CSVLQGSYEQYF. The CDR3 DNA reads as TGCAGCGTTTTACAGGGTTCCTACGAGCAGTACTTC.

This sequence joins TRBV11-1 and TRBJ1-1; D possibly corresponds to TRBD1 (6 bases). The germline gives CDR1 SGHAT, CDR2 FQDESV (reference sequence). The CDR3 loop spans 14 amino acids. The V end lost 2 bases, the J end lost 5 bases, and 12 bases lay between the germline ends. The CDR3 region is CASSLWGLGTEAFF. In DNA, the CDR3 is TGTGCCAGCAGCTTATGGGGGCTGGGGACTGAAGCTTTCTTT.

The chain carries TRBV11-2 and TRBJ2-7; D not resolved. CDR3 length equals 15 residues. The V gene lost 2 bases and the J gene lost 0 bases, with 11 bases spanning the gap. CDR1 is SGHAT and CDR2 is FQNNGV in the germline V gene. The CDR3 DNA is TGTGCCAGCAGCTTATCTGATCGCAACTCCTACGAGCAGTACTTC. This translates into CASSLSDRNSYEQYF.

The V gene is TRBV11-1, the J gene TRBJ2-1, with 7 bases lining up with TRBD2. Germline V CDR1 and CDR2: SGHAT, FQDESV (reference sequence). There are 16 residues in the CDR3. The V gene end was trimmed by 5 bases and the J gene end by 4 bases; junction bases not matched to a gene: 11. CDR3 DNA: TGTGCCAGCAGCCAAAGCGGGATGGTCCCGTACAATGAGCAGTTCTTC. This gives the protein CASSQSGMVPYNEQFF.

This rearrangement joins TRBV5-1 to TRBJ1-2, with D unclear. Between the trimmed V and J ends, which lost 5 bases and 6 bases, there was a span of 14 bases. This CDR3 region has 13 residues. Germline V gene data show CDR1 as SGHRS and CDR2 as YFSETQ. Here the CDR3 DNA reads TGCGCCAGCAGACCCTCACTAGGAGATGGCTACACCTTC. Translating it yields CASRPSLGDGYTF.

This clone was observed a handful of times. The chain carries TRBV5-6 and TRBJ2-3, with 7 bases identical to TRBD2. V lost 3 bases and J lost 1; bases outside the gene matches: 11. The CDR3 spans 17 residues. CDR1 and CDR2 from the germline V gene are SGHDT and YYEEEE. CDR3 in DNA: TGTGCCAGCAGCTCGACCCGGACTAGACGAGGCACAGATACGCAGTATTTT. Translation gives CASSSTRTRRGTDTQYF.

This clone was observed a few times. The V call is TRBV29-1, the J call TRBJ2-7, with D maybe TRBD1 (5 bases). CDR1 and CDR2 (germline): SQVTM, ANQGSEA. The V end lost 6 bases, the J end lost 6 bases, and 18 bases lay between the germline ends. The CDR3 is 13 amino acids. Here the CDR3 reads CSVAPAGIGEQYF. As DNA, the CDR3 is TGCAGCGTCGCACCGGCAGGGATCGGCGAGCAGTACTTC.

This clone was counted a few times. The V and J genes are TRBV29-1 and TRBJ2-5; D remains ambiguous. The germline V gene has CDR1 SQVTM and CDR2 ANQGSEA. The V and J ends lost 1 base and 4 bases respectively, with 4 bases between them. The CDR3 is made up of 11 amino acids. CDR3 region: CSVEVAETQYF. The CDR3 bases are TGCAGCGTTGAAGTTGCAGAGACCCAGTACTTC.

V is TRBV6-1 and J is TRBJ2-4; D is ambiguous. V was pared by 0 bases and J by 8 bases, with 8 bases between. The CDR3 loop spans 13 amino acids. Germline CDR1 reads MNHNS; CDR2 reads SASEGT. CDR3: CASSEAPRDIQYF. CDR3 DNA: TGTGCCAGCAGTGAAGCTCCAAGGGACATTCAGTACTTC.

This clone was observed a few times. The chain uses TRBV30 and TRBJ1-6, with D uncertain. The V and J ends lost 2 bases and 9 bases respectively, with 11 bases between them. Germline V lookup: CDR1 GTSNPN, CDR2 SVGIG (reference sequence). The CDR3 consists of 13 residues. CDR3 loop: CAWSRESFSPLHF. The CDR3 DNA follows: TGTGCCTGGAGTCGAGAATCCTTTTCACCCCTCCACTTT. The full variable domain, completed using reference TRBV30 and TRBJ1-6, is SQTIHQWPATLVQPVGSPLSLECTVEGTSNPNLYWYRQAAGRGLQLLFYSVGIGQISSEVPQNLSASRPQDRQFILSSKKLLLSDSGFYLCAWSRESFSPLHFGNGTRLTVT.

The CDR3 reads CASSLRTRVVYGYTF. In DNA, the CDR3 is TGTGCCAGCAGCCTCCGGACACGCGTGGTCTATGGCTACACCTTC. The V and J genes are TRBV13 and TRBJ1-2; possibly TRBD1 for D (5 bases). The CDR3 totals 15 residues. The germline CDR1 and CDR2 sequences are PRHDT and FYEKMQ (reference sequence). Trimming stripped 5 bases from V and 4 bases from J, with 17 bases between.

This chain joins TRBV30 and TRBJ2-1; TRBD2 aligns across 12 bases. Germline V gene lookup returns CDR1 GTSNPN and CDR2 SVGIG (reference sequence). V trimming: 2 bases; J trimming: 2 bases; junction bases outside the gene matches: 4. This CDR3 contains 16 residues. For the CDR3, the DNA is TGTGCCTGGAGTCGGCTAGCGGGGGGGCCCTACAATGAGCAGTTCTTC. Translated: CAWSRLAGGPYNEQFF. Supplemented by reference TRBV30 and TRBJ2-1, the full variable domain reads SQTIHQWPATLVQPVGSPLSLECTVEGTSNPNLYWYRQAAGRGLQLLFYSVGIGQISSEVPQNLSASRPQDRQFILSSKKLLLSDSGFYLCAWSRLAGGPYNEQFFGPGTRLTVL.

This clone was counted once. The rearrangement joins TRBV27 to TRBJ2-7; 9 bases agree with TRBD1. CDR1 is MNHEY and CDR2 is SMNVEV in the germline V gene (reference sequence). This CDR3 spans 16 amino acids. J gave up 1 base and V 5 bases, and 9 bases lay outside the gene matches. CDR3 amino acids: CASSTYRDRASYEQYF. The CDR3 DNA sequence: TGTGCCAGCAGTACGTACCGGGACAGGGCGTCCTACGAGCAGTACTTC.

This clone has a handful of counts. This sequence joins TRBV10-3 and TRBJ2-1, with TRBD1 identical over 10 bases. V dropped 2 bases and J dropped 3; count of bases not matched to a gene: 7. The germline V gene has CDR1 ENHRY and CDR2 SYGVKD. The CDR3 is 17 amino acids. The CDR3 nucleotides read TGTGCCATCAGTGAGACTAGAGGGACAGGGGACTACAATGAGCAGTTCTTC. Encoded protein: CAISETRGTGDYNEQFF.

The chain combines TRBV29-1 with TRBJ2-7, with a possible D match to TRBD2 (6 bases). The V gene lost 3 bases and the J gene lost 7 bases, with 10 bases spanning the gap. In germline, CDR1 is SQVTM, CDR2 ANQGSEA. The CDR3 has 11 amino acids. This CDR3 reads CSVESAGEQYF. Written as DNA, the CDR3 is TGCAGCGTTGAGTCGGCGGGGGAGCAGTACTTC.

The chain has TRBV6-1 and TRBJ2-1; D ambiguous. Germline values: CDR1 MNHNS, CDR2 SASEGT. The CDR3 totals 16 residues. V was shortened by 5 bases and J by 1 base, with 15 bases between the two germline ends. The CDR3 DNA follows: TGTGCCAGCAGTCAAGTGGGTAGGGTATCCTACAATGAGCAGTTCTTC. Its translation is CASSQVGRVSYNEQFF.

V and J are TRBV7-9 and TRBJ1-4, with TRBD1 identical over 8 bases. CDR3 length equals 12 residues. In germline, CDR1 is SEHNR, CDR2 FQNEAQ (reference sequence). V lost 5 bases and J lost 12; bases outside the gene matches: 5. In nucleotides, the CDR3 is TGTGCCAGCAGCCCCGGGACAGGTGAACTGTTTTTT. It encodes CASSPGTGELFF.

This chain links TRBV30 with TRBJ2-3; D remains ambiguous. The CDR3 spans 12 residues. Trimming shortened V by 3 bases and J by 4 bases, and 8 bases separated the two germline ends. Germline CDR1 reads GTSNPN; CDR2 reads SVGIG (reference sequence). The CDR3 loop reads CAWSGLADTQYF. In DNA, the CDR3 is TGTGCCTGGAGCGGTTTGGCAGATACGCAGTATTTT.

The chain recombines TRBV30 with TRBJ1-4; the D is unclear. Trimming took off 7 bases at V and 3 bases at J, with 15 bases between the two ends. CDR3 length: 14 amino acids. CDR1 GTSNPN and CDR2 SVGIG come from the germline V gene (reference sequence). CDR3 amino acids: CASGREAANEKLFF. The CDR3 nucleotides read TGTGCCTCGGGCCGGGAGGCGGCTAATGAAAAACTGTTTTTT.

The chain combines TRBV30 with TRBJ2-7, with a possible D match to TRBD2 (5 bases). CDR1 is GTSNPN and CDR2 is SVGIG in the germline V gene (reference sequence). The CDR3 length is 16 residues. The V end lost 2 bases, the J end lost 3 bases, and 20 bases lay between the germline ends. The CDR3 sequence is CAWSPGGVDYLYEQYF. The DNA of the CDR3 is TGTGCCTGGAGTCCCGGTGGGGTTGACTACCTCTACGAGCAGTACTTC.